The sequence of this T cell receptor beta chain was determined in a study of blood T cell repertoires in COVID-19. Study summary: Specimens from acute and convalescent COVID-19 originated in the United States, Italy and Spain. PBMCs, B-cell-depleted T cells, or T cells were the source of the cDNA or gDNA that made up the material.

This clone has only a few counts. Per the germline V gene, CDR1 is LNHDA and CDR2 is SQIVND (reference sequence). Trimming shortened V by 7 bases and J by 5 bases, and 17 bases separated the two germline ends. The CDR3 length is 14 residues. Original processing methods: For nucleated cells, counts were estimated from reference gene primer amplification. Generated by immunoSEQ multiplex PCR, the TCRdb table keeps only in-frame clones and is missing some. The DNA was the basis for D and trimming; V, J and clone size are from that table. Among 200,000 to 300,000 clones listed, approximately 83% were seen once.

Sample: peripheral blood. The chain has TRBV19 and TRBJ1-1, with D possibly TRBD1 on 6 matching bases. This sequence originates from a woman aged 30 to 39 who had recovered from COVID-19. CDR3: CASIGRGKSTEAFF. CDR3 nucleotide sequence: TGTGCCAGTATCGGAAGGGGGAAGAGTACTGAAGCTTTCTTT.